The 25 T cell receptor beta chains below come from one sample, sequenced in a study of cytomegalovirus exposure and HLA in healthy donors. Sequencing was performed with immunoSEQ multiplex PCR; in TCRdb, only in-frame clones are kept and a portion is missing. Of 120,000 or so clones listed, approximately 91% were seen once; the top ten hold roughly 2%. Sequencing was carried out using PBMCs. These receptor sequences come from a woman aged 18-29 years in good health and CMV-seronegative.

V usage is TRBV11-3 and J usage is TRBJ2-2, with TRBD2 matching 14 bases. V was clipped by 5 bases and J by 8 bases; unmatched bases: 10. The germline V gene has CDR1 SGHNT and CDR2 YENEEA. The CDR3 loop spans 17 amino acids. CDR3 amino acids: CASSAFTGTSGSGELFF. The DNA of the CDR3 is TGTGCCAGCAGCGCATTTACCGGGACTAGCGGGAGTGGGGAGCTGTTTTTT.

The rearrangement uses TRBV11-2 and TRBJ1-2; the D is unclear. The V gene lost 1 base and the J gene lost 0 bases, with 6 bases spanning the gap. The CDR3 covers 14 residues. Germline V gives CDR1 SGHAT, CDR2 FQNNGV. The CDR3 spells CASSLASANYGYTF. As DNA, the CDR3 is TGTGCCAGCAGCTTAGCTTCAGCTAACTATGGCTACACCTTC. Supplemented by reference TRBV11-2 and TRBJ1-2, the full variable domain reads EAGVAQSPRYKIIEKRQSVAFWCNPISGHATLYWYQQILGQGPKLLIQFQNNGVVDDSQLPKDRFSAERLKGVDSTLKIQPAKLEDSAVYLCASSLASANYGYTFGSGTRLTVV.

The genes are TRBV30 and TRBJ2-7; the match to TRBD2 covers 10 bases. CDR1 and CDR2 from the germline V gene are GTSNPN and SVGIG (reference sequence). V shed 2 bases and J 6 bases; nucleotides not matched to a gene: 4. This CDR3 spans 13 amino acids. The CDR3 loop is CAWSTSGRGEQYF. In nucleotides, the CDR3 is TGTGCCTGGAGTACCAGCGGGAGGGGCGAGCAGTACTTC.

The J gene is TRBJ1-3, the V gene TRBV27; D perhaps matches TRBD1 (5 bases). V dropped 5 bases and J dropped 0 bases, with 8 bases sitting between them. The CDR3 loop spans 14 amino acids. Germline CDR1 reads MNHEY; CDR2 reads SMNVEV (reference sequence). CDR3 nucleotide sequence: TGTGCCAGCAGTCACAGGAGCTCTGGAAACACCATATATTTT. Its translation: CASSHRSSGNTIYF.

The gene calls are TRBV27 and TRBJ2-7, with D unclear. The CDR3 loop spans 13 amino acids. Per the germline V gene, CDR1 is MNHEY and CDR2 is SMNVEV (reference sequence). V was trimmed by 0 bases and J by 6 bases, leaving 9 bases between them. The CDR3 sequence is CASSLSFTSEQYF. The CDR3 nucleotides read TGTGCCAGCAGTTTATCGTTTACATCCGAGCAGTACTTC.

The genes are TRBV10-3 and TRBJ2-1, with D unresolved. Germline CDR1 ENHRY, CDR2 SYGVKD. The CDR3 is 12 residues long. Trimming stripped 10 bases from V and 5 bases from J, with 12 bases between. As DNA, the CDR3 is TGTGCCACAGAGACTGACCACAATGAGCAGTTCTTC. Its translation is CATETDHNEQFF.

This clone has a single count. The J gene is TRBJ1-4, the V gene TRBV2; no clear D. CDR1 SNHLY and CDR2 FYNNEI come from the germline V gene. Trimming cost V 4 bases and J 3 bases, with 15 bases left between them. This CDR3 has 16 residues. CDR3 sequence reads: CASSVDISRANEKLFF. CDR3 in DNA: TGTGCCAGCAGTGTCGACATTTCGAGGGCTAATGAAAAACTGTTTTTT.

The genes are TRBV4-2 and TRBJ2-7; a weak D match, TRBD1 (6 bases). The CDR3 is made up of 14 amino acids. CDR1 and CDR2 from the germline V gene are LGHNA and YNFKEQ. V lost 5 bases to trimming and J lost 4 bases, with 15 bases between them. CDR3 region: CASSEESQGYEQYF. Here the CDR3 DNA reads TGTGCCAGCAGCGAGGAATCACAGGGTTACGAGCAGTACTTC.

The CDR3 bases are TGTGCCAGCATTAGGGACAGCTACAATCAGCCCCAGCATTTT. It is translated as CASIRDSYNQPQHF. V is TRBV6-6 and J is TRBJ1-5; 7 nucleotides line up with TRBD1. CDR3 length: 14 residues. CDR1 MNHNY and CDR2 SVGAGI come from the germline V gene (reference sequence). V dropped 7 bases and J dropped 3; count of bases not matched to a gene: 6.

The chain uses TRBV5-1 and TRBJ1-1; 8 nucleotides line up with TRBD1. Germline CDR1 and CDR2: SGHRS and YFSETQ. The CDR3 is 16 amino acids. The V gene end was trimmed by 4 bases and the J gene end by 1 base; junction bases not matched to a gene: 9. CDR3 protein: CASSPRDRLRNTEAFF. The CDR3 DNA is TGCGCCAGCAGCCCCCGGGACAGGCTCCGGAACACTGAAGCTTTCTTT. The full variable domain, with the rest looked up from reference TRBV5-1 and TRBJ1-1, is KAGVTQTPRYLIKTRGQQVTLSCSPISGHRSVSWYQQTPGQGLQFLFEYFSETQRNKGNFPGRFSGRQFSNSRSEMNVSTLELGDSALYLCASSPRDRLRNTEAFFGQGTRLTVV.

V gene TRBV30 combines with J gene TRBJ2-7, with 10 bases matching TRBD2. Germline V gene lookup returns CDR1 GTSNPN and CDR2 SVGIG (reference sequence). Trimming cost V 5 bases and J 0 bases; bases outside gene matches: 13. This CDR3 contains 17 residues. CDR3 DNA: TGTGCCTGGGGGGCGACTAGCGGGTATTTTCACTCCTACGAGCAGTACTTC. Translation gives CAWGATSGYFHSYEQYF.

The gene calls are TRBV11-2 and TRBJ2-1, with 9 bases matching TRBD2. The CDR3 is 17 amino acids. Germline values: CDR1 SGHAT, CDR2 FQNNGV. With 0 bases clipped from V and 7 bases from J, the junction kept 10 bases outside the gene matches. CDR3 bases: TGTGCCAGCAGCTTAGAAGGTTTCGGCGGGAGGGGAAATGAGCAGTTCTTC. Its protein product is CASSLEGFGGRGNEQFF.

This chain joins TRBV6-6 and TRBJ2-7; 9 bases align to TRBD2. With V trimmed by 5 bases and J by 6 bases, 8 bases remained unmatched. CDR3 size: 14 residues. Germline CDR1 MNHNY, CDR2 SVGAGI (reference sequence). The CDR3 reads CASSPAVSGSEQYF. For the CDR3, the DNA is TGTGCCAGCAGTCCCGCGGTTAGCGGGAGCGAGCAGTACTTC.

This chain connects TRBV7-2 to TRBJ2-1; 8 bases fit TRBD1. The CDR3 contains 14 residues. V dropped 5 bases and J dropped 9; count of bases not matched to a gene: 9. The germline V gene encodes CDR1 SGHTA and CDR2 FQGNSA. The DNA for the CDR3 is TGTGCCAGCAGCCAGAACAGGGGGTGGGGTGAGCAGTTCTTC. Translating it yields CASSQNRGWGEQFF.

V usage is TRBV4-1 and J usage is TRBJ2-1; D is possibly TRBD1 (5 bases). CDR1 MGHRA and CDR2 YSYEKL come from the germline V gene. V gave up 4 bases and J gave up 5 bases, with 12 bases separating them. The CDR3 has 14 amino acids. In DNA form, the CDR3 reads TGCGCCAGCAGCCTAGGCGCAGGGAACAATGAGCAGTTCTTC. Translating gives CASSLGAGNNEQFF.

This chain's CDR3 is CASSWRATYEQYF. The CDR3, as DNA: TGTGCCAGCAGCTGGCGGGCCACCTACGAGCAGTACTTC. The rearrangement joins TRBV5-6 to TRBJ2-7; D is perhaps TRBD2 (5 bases). Germline CDR1 reads SGHDT; CDR2 reads YYEEEE. The CDR3 is made up of 13 amino acids. The V gene lost 3 bases and the J gene lost 2 bases, with 9 bases spanning the gap.

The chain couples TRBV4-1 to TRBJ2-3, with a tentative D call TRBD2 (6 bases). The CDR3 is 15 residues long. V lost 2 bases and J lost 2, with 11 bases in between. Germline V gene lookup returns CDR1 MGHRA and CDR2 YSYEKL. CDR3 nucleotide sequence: TGCGCCAGCAGCCAACAGGGACTTACCACAGATACGCAGTATTTT. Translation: CASSQQGLTTDTQYF.

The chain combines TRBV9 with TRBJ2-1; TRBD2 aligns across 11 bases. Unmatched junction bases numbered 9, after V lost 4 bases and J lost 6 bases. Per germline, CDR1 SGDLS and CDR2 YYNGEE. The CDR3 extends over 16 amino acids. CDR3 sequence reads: CASSSSLAGDPNEQFF. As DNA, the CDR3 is TGTGCCAGCAGCTCGTCACTAGCGGGAGACCCCAATGAGCAGTTCTTC.

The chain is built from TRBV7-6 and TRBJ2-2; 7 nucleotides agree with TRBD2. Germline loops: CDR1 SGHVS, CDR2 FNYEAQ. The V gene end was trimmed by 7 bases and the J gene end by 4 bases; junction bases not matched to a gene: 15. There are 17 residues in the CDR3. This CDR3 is CASMGIAGLRGTGELFF. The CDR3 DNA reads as TGTGCCAGCATGGGAATAGCGGGCCTGCGGGGCACCGGGGAGCTGTTTTTT.

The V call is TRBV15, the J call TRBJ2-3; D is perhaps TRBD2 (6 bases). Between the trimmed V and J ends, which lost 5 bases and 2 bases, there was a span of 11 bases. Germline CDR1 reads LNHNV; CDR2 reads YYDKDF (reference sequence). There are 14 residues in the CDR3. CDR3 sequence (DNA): TGTGCCACCAGCTTAGGCGGGGACACAGATACGCAGTATTTT. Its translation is CATSLGGDTDTQYF. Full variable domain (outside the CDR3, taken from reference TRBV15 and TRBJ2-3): DAMVIQNPRYQVTQFGKPVTLSCSQTLNHNVMYWYQQKSSQAPKLLFHYYDKDFNNEADTPDNFQSRRPNTSFCFLDIRSPGLGDTAMYLCATSLGGDTDTQYFGPGTRLTVL.

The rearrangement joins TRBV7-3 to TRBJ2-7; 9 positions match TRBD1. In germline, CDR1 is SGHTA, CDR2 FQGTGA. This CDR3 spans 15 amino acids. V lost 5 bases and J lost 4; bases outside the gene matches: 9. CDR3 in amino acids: CASSSNRGLAYEQYF. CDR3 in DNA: TGTGCCAGCAGCAGTAACAGGGGGCTGGCGTACGAGCAGTACTTC.

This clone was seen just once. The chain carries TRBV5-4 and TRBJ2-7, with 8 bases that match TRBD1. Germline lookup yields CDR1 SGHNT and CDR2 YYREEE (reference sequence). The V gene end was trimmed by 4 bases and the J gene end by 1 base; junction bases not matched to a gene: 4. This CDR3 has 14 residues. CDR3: CASSLWTGSYEQYF. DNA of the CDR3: TGTGCCAGCAGCCTATGGACAGGGTCCTACGAGCAGTACTTC.

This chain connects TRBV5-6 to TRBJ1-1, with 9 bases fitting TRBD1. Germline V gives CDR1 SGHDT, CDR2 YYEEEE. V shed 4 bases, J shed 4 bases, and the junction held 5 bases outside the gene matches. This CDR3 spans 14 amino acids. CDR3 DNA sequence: TGTGCCAGCAGCGAGGGGACAGGGAGCACTGAAGCTTTCTTT. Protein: CASSEGTGSTEAFF.

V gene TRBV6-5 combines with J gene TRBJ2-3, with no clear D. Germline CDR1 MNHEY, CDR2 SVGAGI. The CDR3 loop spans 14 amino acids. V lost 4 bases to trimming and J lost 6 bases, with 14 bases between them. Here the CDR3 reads CASSFRVASDTQYF. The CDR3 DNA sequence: TGTGCCAGCAGTTTCCGGGTGGCGAGCGATACGCAGTATTTT.

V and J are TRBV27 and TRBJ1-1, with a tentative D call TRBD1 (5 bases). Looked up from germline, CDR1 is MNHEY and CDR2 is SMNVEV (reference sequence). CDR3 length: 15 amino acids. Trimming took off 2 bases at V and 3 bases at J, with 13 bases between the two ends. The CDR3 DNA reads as TGTGCCAGCAGTTTAAGGGGCCACTTTGACACTGAAGCTTTCTTT. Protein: CASSLRGHFDTEAFF.